The TCR beta chain under discussion was sequenced for a study of cytomegalovirus exposure and HLA in healthy donors. Study-level findings and limits: The dataset shows that most TCR sequences were rare, while some public TCRs occurred in many donors.

Here immunoSEQ multiplex PCR was the method, and the copy in TCRdb shows in-frame clones only, minus some. This table has tens of thousands of clones, around 96% appearing once. Comment on this clone: What it binds is unknown.

Germline loops: CDR1 SGHTA, CDR2 FQGNSA. The CDR3 length is 13 residues. V was shortened by 3 bases and J by 7 bases, with 13 bases between the two germline ends. The chain links TRBV7-2 to TRBJ2-7; unclear D gene. Sequencing was done on a sample of PBMCs. The receptor was isolated from a man aged 18 to 29 in good health and CMV-seronegative. CDR3 in amino acids: CASSFVPGREQYV. The CDR3 DNA is TGTGCCAGCAGCTTTGTTCCCGGGCGGGAGCAGTACGTC.